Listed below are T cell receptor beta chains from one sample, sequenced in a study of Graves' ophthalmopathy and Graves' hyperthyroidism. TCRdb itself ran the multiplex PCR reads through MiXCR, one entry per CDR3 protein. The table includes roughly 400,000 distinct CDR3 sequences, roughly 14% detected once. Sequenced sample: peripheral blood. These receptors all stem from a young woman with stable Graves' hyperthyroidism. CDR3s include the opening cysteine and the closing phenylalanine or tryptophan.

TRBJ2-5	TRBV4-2	CASSQEWDSGRTQYF
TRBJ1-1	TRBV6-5	CASSYSGQPEAFF
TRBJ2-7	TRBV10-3	CAISGQGSSYEQYF
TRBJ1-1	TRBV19	CASSRDRRRDTEAFF
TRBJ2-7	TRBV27	CASSSYLRGVSYEQYF
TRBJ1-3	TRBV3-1	CASSQDRGSGNTIYF
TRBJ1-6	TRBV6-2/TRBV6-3	CASIQGSSPLHF
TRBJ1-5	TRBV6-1	CASSGSNQPQHF
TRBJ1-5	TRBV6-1	CASSEGARYSNQPQHF
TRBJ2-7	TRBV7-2	CASSLSGGKSYEQYF
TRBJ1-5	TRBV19	CASSRTYSNQPQHF
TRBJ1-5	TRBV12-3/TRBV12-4	CASRRGTNQPQHF
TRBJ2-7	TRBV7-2	CASSGSGGDAGRQYF
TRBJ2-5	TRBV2	CASSTDYQETQYF
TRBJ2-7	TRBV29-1	CSSDLAGALNWTHEQYF
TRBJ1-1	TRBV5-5	CASSLGGAFTEAFF
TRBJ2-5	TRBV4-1	CASSQDGGAIGETQYF
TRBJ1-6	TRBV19	CASCPQQGSHSPLHF
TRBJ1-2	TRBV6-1	CASREQGSNYGYTF
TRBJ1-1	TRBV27	CASSLEPGIGAEAFF
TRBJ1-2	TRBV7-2	CASSWIGTEGGYTF
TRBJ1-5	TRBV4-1	CASSQGQGWQPQHF
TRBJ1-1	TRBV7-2	CASSLRVVQAEAFF
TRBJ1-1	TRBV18	CASSPVGQLNTEAFF
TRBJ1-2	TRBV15	CATRSEQVGGYTF
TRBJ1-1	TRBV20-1	CSAPDPSVMNTEAFF
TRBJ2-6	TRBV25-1	CASSPWGGANVLTF
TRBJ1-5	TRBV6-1	CASEGHLGGYSNQPQHF
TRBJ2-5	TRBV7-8	CASTLGPPGGTQYF
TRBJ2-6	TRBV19	CASSISTGGAGANVLTF
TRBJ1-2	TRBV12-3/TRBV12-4	CASSLWQNYGYTF
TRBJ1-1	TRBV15	CATSRDRGGYTEAFF
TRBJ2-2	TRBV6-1	CATHWGGTNTGELFF
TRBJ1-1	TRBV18	CASSGRDGGTEAFF
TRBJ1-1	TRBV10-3	CAIRAYMNTEAFF
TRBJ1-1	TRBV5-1	CASSFLDGQRTEAFF
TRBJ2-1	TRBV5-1	CASSPQPTSSYNEQFF
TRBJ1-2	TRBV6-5	CASSSGIAYGYTF
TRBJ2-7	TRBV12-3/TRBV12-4	CASSLGGLTVSYEQYF
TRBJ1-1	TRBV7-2	CASSFQGMNTEAFF
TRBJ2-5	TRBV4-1	CASSQGTGIGETQYF